These 2 T cell receptor beta chains share one sample of origin, sequenced in a study of blood T cells in healthy people across ages. PCR was performed a second time for about 7 to 12 cycles using a sample-barcoded 5' primer and a J-beta primer mix. Via MiXCR, TCRdb re-called the 5' RACE reads, giving one row per CDR3 protein. The data contain 850,000 to 1,000,000 distinct CDR3 sequences, about 53% of them singletons. Material: blood. The origin of the receptors is a woman aged 55 to 70 in good health.

The chain joins TRBV3-1 to TRBJ2-5; 11 nucleotides line up with TRBD2. The CDR3 has 16 residues. CDR1 and CDR2 (germline): LGHDT, YNNKEL (reference sequence). J was trimmed by 5 bases and V by 1 base; bases with no gene match: 6. CDR3 sequence (DNA): TGTGCCAGCAGCCAAGGCGCCGGACTAGCGGGCGAGACCCAGTACTTC. Its translation is CASSQGAGLAGETQYF.

The chain has TRBV13 and TRBJ1-5, with a weak D call TRBD1 (6 bases). The CDR3 spans 14 residues. Germline-derived CDR1 and CDR2 are PRHDT and FYEKMQ (reference sequence). Trimming removed 3 bases from V and 5 bases from J, with 11 bases in between. The CDR3 nucleotides read TGTGCCAGCAGCTTGTGGGGGGCGGATCAGCCCCAGCATTTT. Its protein product is CASSLWGADQPQHF.